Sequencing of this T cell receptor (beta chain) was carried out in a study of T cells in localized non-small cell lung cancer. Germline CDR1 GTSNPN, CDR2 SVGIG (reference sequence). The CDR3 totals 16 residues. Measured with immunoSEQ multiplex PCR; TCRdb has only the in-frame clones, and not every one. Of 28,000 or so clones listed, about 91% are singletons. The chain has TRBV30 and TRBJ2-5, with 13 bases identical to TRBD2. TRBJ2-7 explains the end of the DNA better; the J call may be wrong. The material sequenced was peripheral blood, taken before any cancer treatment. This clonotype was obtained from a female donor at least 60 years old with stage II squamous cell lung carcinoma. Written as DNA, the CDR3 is TGTGCCTGGAGTGGCCATTCCGGGACTAGCGGGATCGAGCAGTACTTC. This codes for CAWSGHSGTSGIEQYF.